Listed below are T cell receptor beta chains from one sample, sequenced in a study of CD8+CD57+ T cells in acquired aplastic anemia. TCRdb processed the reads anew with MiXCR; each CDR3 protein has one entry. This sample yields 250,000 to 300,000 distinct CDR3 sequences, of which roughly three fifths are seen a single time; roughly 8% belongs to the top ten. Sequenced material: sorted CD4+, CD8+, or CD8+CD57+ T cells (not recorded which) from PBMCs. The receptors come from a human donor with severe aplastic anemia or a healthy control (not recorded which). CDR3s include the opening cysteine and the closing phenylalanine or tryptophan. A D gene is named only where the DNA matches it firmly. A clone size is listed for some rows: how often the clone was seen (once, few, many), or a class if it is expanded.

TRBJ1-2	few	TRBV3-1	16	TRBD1	CASSPIGTGSFWGYTF	TGTGCCAGCAGCCCAATCGGGACAGGGAGCTTTTGGGGCTACACCTTC
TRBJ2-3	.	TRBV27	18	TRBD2	CASSLLLAGAGGTDTQYF	TGTGCCAGCAGTTTATTGCTAGCGGGGGCCGGGGGCACAGATACGCAGTATTTT
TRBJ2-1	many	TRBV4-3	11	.	CASSQDNEQFF	TGCGCCAGCAGCCAAGACAATGAGCAGTTCTTC
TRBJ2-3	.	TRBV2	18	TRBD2	CASSEWGSGGGNTDTQYF	TGTGCCAGCAGTGAATGGGGCAGCGGGGGAGGAAACACAGATACGCAGTATTTT
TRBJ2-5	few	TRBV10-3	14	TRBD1	CAIGRGTGRETQYF	TGTGCCATCGGCCGAGGGACAGGGAGGGAGACCCAGTACTTC
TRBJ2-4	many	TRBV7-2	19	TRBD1	CASSFTGTGTGRLKNIQYF	TGTGCCAGCAGCTTCACAGGCACCGGGACAGGGCGCCTCAAAAACATTCAGTACTTC
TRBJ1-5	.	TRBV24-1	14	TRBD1	CATSDSGTGTPQHF	TGTGCCACCAGTGATTCCGGGACAGGGACTCCCCAGCATTTT
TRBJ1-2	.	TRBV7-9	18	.	CASSRSTSGSAREYGYTF	TGCGCCAGCAGCCGAAGTACTAGCGGGTCGGCCAGGGAATACGGCTACACCTTC
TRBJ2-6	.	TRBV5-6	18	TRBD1	CASSLLGQGVSGANVLTF	TGTGCCAGCAGCCTCCTCGGACAGGGAGTCTCTGGGGCCAACGTCCTGACTTTC
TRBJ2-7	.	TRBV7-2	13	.	CASSFDRLGEQYF	TGTGCCAGCAGCTTCGACAGACTTGGCGAGCAGTACTTC
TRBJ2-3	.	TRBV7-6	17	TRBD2	CASRDPFAGGQGDTQYF	TGTGCCAGCAGGGATCCCTTTGCGGGGGGGCAGGGAGATACGCAGTATTTT
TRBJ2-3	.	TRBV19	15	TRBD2	CASDSREGRTDTQYF	TGTGCCAGTGACTCACGGGAGGGACGCACAGATACGCAGTATTTT
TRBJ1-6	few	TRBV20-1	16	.	CSASPRGSSYNSPLHF	TGCAGTGCTAGTCCCCGGGGGAGCTCCTATAATTCACCCCTCCACTTT
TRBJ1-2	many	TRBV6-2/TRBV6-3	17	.	CASKEDRGPGRNYGYTF	TGTGCCAGCAAAGAAGACCGGGGTCCAGGCCGTAACTATGGCTACACCTTC
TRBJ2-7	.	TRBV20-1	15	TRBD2	CSAPNSGRISYEQYF	TGCAGTGCACCTAATAGCGGGAGGATCTCCTACGAGCAGTACTTC
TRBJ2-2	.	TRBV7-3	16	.	CASRCHIEVGTGELFF	TGTGCCAGCAGGTGCCACATAGAGGTAGGCACCGGGGAGCTGTTTTTT
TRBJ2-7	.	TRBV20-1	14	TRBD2	CSVGLSGSVYEQYF	TGCAGTGTGGGTCTAAGCGGGAGTGTTTACGAGCAGTACTTC
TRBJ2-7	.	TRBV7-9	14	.	CATSTGRASYEQYF	TGTGCCACTAGTACCGGTCGCGCGTCCTACGAGCAGTACTTC
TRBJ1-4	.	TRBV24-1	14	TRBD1	CATSDSTGNEKLFF	TGTGCCACCAGTGATTCGACAGGGAATGAAAAACTGTTTTTT
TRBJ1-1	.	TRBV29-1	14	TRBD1	CSRGLGTGNTEAFF	TGCAGTCGGGGGCTCGGGACAGGGAACACTGAAGCTTTCTTT
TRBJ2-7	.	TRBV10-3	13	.	CAISEGFLYEQYF	TGTGCCATCAGTGAGGGTTTCCTCTACGAGCAGTACTTC
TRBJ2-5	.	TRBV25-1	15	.	CASSEYRGALETQYF	TGTGCCAGCAGTGAATATCGGGGAGCTCTAGAGACCCAGTACTTC
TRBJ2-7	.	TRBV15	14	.	CATSRDRSSYEQYF	TGTGCCACCAGCAGAGATAGGAGCTCCTACGAGCAGTACTTC